These T cell receptor beta chains were read from a single sample in a study of T cell responses to AZD1222 COVID-19 vaccine. The repertoire was sequenced with immunoSEQ multiplex PCR; TCRdb's copy has only in-frame clones and lacks some. Of about 70,000 clones detected, around 90% appear once; the ten largest clones hold roughly 4.9%. The specimen was peripheral blood, collected 28 days after the second dose of the MenACWY control vaccine. These receptors were obtained from an adult who received the MenACWY meningococcal vaccine as a control. Each CDR3 is given with its conserved first and last residue. A D gene is named only where the DNA matches it firmly. The size field is filled for only some rows; it gives once, few, many or a size class.

size: -; V: TRBV20-1; J: TRBJ2-7; D: -; CDR3: CSARDQAGQYF; DNA: TGCAGTGCTAGAGATCAGGCGGGACAGTACTTC
size: -; V: TRBV9; J: TRBJ1-4; D: TRBD1; CDR3: CASSVRGAGGKLFF; DNA: TGTGCCAGCAGCGTAAGGGGCGCAGGGGGAAAACTGTTTTTT
size: -; V: TRBV27; J: TRBJ2-1; D: TRBD2; CDR3: CASSLGPGTRLGNEQFF; DNA: TGTGCCAGCAGTTTGGGGCCCGGGACTAGACTAGGTAATGAGCAGTTCTTC
size: -; V: TRBV7-2; J: TRBJ1-1; D: TRBD1; CDR3: CASSLEGAGTEAFF; DNA: TGTGCCAGCAGCTTAGAGGGGGCCGGGACTGAAGCTTTCTTT
size: -; V: TRBV7-6; J: TRBJ2-1; D: -; CDR3: CASSTRRIDTYNEQFF; DNA: TGTGCCAGCAGCACCCGACGGATTGATACCTACAATGAGCAGTTCTTC
size: -; V: TRBV19; J: TRBJ1-5; D: -; CDR3: CASKGHPRSLGVNQPQHF; DNA: TGTGCCAGTAAGGGACACCCAAGGTCCCTAGGGGTAAATCAGCCCCAGCATTTT
size: -; V: TRBV3-1/TRBV3-2; J: TRBJ1-6; D: TRBD1; CDR3: CASSQVGGQGGSPLHF; DNA: TGTGCCAGCAGCCAAGTTGGGGGACAGGGCGGTTCACCCCTCCACTTT
size: -; V: TRBV6-1; J: TRBJ1-2; D: TRBD1; CDR3: CASSEDGVWDRGRSGYTF; DNA: TGTGCCAGCAGTGAAGACGGAGTTTGGGACAGGGGGAGGTCTGGCTACACCTTC
size: -; V: TRBV7-9; J: TRBJ2-1; D: -; CDR3: CASSLVVIGGHNEQFF; DNA: TGTGCCAGCAGCTTAGTGGTCATAGGGGGACACAATGAGCAGTTCTTC
size: -; V: TRBV4-2; J: TRBJ1-1; D: -; CDR3: CASSQYQTDVNTEAFF; DNA: TGTGCCAGCAGCCAGTACCAGACAGACGTGAACACTGAAGCTTTCTTT
size: -; V: TRBV4-1; J: TRBJ1-5; D: TRBD1; CDR3: CASSPSGQGRNQPQHF; DNA: TGCGCCAGCAGCCCATCGGGACAGGGAAGGAATCAGCCCCAGCATTTT
size: -; V: TRBV19; J: TRBJ1-3; D: -; CDR3: CATGDGYAGNTIYF; DNA: TGTGCCACCGGGGATGGGTATGCTGGAAACACCATATATTTT
size: -; V: TRBV2; J: TRBJ1-2; D: -; CDR3: CASSVAVHSNYGYTF; DNA: TGTGCCAGCAGTGTAGCGGTTCACTCTAACTATGGCTACACCTTC
size: once; V: TRBV28; J: TRBJ2-2; D: -; CDR3: CASLGALNTGELFF; DNA: TGTGCCAGCCTAGGGGCCTTAAACACCGGGGAGCTGTTTTTT
size: -; V: TRBV2; J: TRBJ1-1; D: TRBD1; CDR3: CASEDRVGTEAFF; DNA: TGTGCCAGCGAGGACAGGGTTGGTACTGAAGCTTTCTTT
size: -; V: TRBV27; J: TRBJ2-7; D: TRBD1; CDR3: CASATPGQGRYEQYF; DNA: TGTGCCAGCGCGACCCCGGGACAGGGGAGGTACGAGCAGTACTTC
size: -; V: TRBV19; J: TRBJ2-1; D: TRBD2; CDR3: CASSIRGSGSSFLNEQFF; DNA: TGTGCCAGTAGTATACGAGGTAGCGGGAGCTCCTTTCTCAATGAGCAGTTCTTC
size: -; V: TRBV5-6; J: TRBJ1-2; D: TRBD1; CDR3: CASSLSAGGGYGYTF; DNA: TGTGCCAGCAGCTTGAGTGCAGGGGGCGGCTATGGCTACACCTTC
size: -; V: TRBV3-1/TRBV3-2; J: TRBJ1-2; D: -; CDR3: CASSQRGARGYGYTF; DNA: TGTGCCAGCAGCCAAAGGGGGGCGAGGGGCTATGGCTACACCTTC
size: -; V: TRBV30; J: TRBJ2-7; D: -; CDR3: CAWSAGAEQYF; DNA: TGTGCCTGGAGCGCAGGGGCCGAGCAGTACTTC
size: -; V: TRBV5-6; J: TRBJ1-1; D: -; CDR3: CASSLGGIKPGAFF; DNA: TGTGCCAGCAGCTTGGGGGGCATCAAACCTGGAGCTTTCTTT
size: -; V: TRBV30; J: TRBJ1-3; D: -; CDR3: CAWKRTGNTIYF; DNA: TGTGCCTGGAAGAGGACTGGAAACACCATATATTTT
size: -; V: TRBV5-5; J: TRBJ1-5; D: TRBD1; CDR3: CASSSGQASNQPQHF; DNA: TGTGCCAGCAGCTCGGGACAGGCGAGCAATCAGCCCCAGCATTTT
size: -; V: TRBV5-4; J: TRBJ2-6; D: -; CDR3: CASSLMAVSGANVLTF; DNA: TGTGCCAGCAGCTTGATGGCGGTCTCTGGGGCCAACGTCCTGACTTTC
size: -; V: TRBV7-9; J: TRBJ1-1; D: -; CDR3: CASSVAQGTEAFF; DNA: TGTGCCAGCAGCGTCGCGCAGGGGACTGAAGCTTTCTTT
size: -; V: TRBV18; J: TRBJ1-2; D: TRBD1; CDR3: CASSPGQGSGYTF; DNA: TGTGCCAGCTCACCGGGACAGGGGAGCGGCTACACCTTC
size: -; V: TRBV7-9; J: TRBJ2-7; D: -; CDR3: CASSSAINYEQYF; DNA: TGTGCCAGCAGCTCCGCCATTAACTACGAGCAGTACTTC
size: -; V: TRBV7-3; J: TRBJ2-7; D: -; CDR3: CASSLTGQGGDQQYF; DNA: TGTGCCAGCAGCTTAACGGGGCAGGGAGGCGATCAGCAGTACTTC
size: -; V: TRBV4-1; J: TRBJ1-4; D: TRBD1; CDR3: CASSQDTGGGYGNEKLFF; DNA: TGCGCCAGCAGCCAAGATACAGGGGGCGGGTATGGTAATGAAAAACTGTTTTTT
size: once; V: TRBV30; J: TRBJ2-7; D: -; CDR3: CAWTRGTGGGEQYF; DNA: TGTGCCTGGACAAGAGGGACAGGCGGGGGGGAGCAGTACTTC
size: -; V: TRBV5-1; J: TRBJ2-7; D: -; CDR3: CASSLGAGASTYEQYF; DNA: TGCGCCAGCAGCCTGGGGGCGGGGGCCTCCACCTACGAGCAGTACTTC
size: -; V: TRBV6-5; J: TRBJ1-5; D: -; CDR3: CASSDTGFRQPQHF; DNA: TGTGCCAGCAGCGATACAGGGTTCAGGCAGCCCCAGCATTTT
size: -; V: TRBV5-1; J: TRBJ1-2; D: -; CDR3: CASSPGGQGNGYTF; DNA: TGCGCCAGCAGCCCCGGTGGGCAGGGAAATGGCTACACCTTC
size: -; V: TRBV11-2; J: TRBJ2-2; D: -; CDR3: CASSLQPIAGELFF; DNA: TGTGCCAGCAGCTTACAACCCATCGCCGGGGAGCTGTTTTTT
size: -; V: TRBV5-4; J: TRBJ1-4; D: -; CDR3: CASSSGTTNEKLFF; DNA: TGTGCCAGCAGCTCCGGGACCACTAATGAAAAACTGTTTTTT
size: -; V: TRBV12-3/TRBV12-4; J: TRBJ1-5; D: -; CDR3: CASSLVGWEPQHF; DNA: TGTGCCAGCAGTTTAGTAGGGTGGGAGCCCCAGCATTTT
size: -; V: TRBV28; J: TRBJ2-2; D: TRBD2; CDR3: CASSELAGGDTGELFF; DNA: TGTGCCAGCAGCGAACTAGCGGGAGGGGACACCGGGGAGCTGTTTTTT
size: -; V: TRBV28; J: TRBJ1-4; D: -; CDR3: CASSLSSRPEKLFF; DNA: TGTGCCAGCAGCCTATCTTCCCGTCCGGAAAAACTGTTTTTT
size: -; V: TRBV6-2/TRBV6-3; J: TRBJ1-1; D: -; CDR3: CASSRRVQGEAFF; DNA: TGTGCCAGCAGCCGAAGAGTCCAGGGAGAAGCTTTCTTT
size: -; V: TRBV4-1; J: TRBJ1-6; D: -; CDR3: CASSQPQGRSSPLHF; DNA: TGCGCCAGCAGCCAACCACAGGGTAGGAGTTCACCCCTCCACTTT
size: -; V: TRBV2; J: TRBJ2-1; D: TRBD1; CDR3: CASSEARDRGGLNEQFF; DNA: TGTGCCAGCAGTGAAGCCCGGGACAGGGGTGGGCTCAATGAGCAGTTCTTC